This T cell receptor beta chain originates from a study of cytomegalovirus exposure and HLA in healthy donors. Primers: 60 Vbeta forward and 13 Jbeta reverse. TCRdb's table, derived via immunoSEQ multiplex PCR, lists solely in-frame clones and lacks some. Altogether some 120,000 clones are present, approximately 78% being singletons, with the ten largest covering about 1%. General study results and limits: Beyond CMV serostatus, there was no information to go on about immune exposure.

There are 13 residues in the CDR3. Germline V CDR1 and CDR2: SQVTM, ANQGSEA. The J segment lost 5 bases and the V segment lost 6 bases, leaving 7 bases of the junction unmatched. Note on this clone: Antigen specificity is unknown.

The chain links TRBV29-1 to TRBJ1-5, with 7 nucleotides matching TRBD1. The source of this sequence is a woman younger than 45 in good health and CMV-seronegative. The sample consisted of PBMCs. CDR3 bases: TGCAGCGTGGCAGGGGGTTTCGATCAGCCCCAGCATTTT. This encodes CSVAGGFDQPQHF.